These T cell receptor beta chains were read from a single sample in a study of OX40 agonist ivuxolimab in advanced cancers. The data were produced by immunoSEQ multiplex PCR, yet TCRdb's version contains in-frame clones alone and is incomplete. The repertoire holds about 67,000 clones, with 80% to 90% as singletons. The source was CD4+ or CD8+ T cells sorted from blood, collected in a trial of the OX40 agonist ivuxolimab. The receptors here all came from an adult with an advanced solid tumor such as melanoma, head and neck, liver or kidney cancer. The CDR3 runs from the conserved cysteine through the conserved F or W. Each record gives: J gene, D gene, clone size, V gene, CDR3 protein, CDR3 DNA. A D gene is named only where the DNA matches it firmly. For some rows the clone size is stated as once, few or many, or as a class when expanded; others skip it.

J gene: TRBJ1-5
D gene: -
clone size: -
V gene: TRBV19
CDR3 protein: CASSIDLWGHNTSNQPQHF
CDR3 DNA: TGTGCCAGTAGTATAGATCTATGGGGACACAACACTAGCAATCAGCCCCAGCATTTT

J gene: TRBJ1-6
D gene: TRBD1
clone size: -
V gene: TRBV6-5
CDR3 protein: CASRSGTGRSPLHF
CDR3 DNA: TGTGCCAGCAGATCCGGGACAGGGCGCTCACCCCTCCACTTT

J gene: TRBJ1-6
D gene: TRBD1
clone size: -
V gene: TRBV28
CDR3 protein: CASRTGTANNSPLHF
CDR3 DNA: TGTGCCAGCAGAACGGGGACAGCCAATAATTCACCCCTCCACTTT

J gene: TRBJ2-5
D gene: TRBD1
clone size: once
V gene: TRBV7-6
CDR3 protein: CASSLLPLGRGRGETQYF
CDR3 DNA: TGTGCCAGCAGCTTATTGCCCCTCGGCAGGGGGCGCGGGGAGACCCAGTACTTC

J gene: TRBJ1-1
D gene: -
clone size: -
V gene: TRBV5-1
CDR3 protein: CASRWDQNTEAFF
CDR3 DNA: TGCGCCAGCAGATGGGACCAAAACACTGAAGCTTTCTTT

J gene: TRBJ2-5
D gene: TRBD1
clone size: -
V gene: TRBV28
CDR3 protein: CASSFWGQGQETQYF
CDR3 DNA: TGTGCCAGCAGTTTTTGGGGACAGGGGCAAGAGACCCAGTACTTC

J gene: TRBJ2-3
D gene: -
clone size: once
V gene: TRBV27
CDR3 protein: CASSFNRGTDTQYF
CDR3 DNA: TGTGCCAGCAGTTTTAACAGAGGCACAGATACGCAGTATTTT

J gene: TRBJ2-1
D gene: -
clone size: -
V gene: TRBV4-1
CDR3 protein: CASSLRQNNEQFF
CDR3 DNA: TGCGCCAGCAGCCTACGACAGAACAATGAGCAGTTCTTC

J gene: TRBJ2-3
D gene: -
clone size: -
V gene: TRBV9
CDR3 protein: CASSGPTGSSTDTQYF
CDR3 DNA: TGTGCCAGCAGTGGACCTACAGGGTCTAGCACAGATACGCAGTATTTT

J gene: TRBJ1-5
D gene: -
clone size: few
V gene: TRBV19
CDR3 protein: CASSISVTGTYSNQPQHF
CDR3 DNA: TGTGCCAGTAGTATATCCGTAACAGGGACCTATAGCAATCAGCCCCAGCATTTT